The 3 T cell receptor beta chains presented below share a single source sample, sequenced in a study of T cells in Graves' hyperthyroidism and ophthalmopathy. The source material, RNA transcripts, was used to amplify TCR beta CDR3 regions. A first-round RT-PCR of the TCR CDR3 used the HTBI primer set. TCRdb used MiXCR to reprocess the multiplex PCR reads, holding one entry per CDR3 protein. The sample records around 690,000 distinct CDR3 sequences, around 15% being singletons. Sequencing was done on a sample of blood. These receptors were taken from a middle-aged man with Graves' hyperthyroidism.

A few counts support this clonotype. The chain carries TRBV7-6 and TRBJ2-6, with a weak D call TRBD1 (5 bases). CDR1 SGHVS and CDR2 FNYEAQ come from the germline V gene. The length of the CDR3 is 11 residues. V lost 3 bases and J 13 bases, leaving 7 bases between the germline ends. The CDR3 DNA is TGTGCCAGCAGCTTCAAGGGGGTCCTGACTTTC. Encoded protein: CASSFKGVLTF.

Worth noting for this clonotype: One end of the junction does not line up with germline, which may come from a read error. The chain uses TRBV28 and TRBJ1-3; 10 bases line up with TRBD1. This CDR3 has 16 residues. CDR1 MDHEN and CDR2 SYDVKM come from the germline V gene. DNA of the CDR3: TGTGCCAGCAGTTCCGCGGACAGGGGGGGAGGAAGCACCATATATTTT. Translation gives CASSSADRGGGSTIYF.

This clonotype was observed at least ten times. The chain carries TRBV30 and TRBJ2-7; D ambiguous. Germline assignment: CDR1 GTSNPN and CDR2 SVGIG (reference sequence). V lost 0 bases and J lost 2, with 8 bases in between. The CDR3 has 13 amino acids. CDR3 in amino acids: CAWSVSNPYEQYF. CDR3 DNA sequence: TGTGCCTGGAGTGTTAGTAACCCCTACGAGCAGTACTTC.